This TCR beta chain appears in the sequencing data of a study of blood T cell repertoires in COVID-19 (dated by TCRdb to between 2020 and 2021). Looking at the study overall: Samples from collaborators originated in the United States, Italy and Spain and spanned both the acute and convalescent phases of COVID-19. The prospective study material was composed of cDNA or gDNA derived from T cells, B-cell-depleted T cells, or PBMCs. A freely available public database, intended as a resource for researchers studying the immune response to SARS-CoV-2, is where the repertoires were released. Where available, HLA class I and class II types were taken from metadata supplied by the sample provider and were not determined by assay-based typing. Deeply sampled blood TCRbeta repertoires from subjects exposed to, actively infected with, or recovered from COVID-19 were included in the dataset. A de-identified subject ID, COVID-19 status, age in years and sex were almost always included in the sample metadata. The samples were drawn from two sources: the first 160 participants of the ongoing ImmuneRACE study, and about 1,300 subjects contributed by 6 global collaborators.

Collaborating institutions collected whole blood in K2EDTA tubes following their own protocols. For TCRbeta analysis, collaborators shipped samples in one of three forms: frozen whole blood, isolated PBMCs, or DNA extracted from either of those sample types. Points the paper makes about the study in general: The amount of clinical and demographic metadata varied by source and participant and was provided uncurated.

TCRbeta CDR3 regions were amplified from genomic DNA using the immunoSEQ Assay, a bias-controlled multiplex PCR. In the authors' own workflow: Nucleated cell counts per sample were estimated from amplification of reference gene primers within the assay. To quantify the absolute abundance of each unique TCRbeta CDR3 rearrangement, sequence reads were collapsed and filtered. For each sample, productive Simpson clonality was calculated by taking the square root of Simpson's diversity index across productive rearrangements. Here the immuneACCESS table is served through TCRdb, limited to in-frame sequences with V and J called. Missing clones are a known gap in these copies; in checked studies unresolved V genes cover under half, and the rest lacks a known reason. Clone size and V and J calls were adopted from that table, with D and trimming inferred from the DNA. Across this sample there are approximately 300,000 clones, with roughly 87% seen only once. Clones ranked in the top ten supply approximately 2.2% of the sample.

Worth noting for this clone: The specificity of this receptor is unknown. No per-base quality is available; no much larger clone lies one base away.

Sequencing was done on a sample of peripheral blood. This TCR derives from a man younger than 35 with active or convalescent COVID-19.

The bases are TGTGCCACCAGTGAACCCGGGACTAGCGGGAACACAGATACGCAGTATTTT. The encoded protein is CATSEPGTSGNTDTQYF. This sequence uses TRBV24-1 and TRBJ2-3; the junction holds 13 bases that match TRBD2. V lost 4 bases and J lost 2 bases, and the count of bases not matched to a germline gene is 5. According to the germline V gene, CDR1 reads KGHDR and CDR2 reads SFDVKD. The CDR3 measures 17 amino acids from cysteine to phenylalanine. The retained sequence is limited to the CDR3, 51 bases, with the frame set at the first base.